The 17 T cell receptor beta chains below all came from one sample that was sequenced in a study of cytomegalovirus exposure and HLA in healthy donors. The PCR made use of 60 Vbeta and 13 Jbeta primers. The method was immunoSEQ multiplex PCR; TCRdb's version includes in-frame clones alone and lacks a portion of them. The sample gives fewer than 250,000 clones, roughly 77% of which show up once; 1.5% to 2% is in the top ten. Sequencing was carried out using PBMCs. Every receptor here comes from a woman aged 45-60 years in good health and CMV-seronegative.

The CDR3 reads CASSLTLGDEQYF. As DNA, the CDR3 is TGTGCCAGCAGCTTAACTCTGGGCGACGAGCAGTACTTC. This chain links TRBV7-9 with TRBJ2-5; D unclear. TRBJ2-7 matches the DNA end more closely, so the J call is doubtful. The CDR3 contains 13 residues. From germline, CDR1 is SEHNR and CDR2 FQNEAQ (reference sequence).

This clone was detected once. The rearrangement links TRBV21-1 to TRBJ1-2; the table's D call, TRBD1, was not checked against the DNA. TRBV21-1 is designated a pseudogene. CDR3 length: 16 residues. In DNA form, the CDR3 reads TGTGCCAGCAGCACCCCGTCAGCCCAGGGTAACTATGGCTACACCTTC. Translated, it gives CASSTPSAQGNYGYTF.

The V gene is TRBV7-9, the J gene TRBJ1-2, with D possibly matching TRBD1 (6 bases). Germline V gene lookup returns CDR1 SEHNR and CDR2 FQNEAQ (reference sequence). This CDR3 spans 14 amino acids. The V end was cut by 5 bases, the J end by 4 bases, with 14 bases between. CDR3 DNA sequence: TGTGCCAGCAGCATACAGGGTTTTGCCTATGGCTACACCTTC. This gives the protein CASSIQGFAYGYTF.

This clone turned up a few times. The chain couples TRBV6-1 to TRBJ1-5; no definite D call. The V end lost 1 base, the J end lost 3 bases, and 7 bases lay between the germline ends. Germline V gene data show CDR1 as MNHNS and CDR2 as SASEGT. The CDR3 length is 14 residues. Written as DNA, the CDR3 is TGTGCCAGCAGTGAAGTCAATTCCAATCAGCCCCAGCATTTT. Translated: CASSEVNSNQPQHF.

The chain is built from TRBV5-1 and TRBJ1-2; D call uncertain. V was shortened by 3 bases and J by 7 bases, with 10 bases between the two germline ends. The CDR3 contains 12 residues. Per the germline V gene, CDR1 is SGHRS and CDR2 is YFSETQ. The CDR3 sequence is CASSSEGGGYTF. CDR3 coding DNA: TGCGCCAGCAGCTCGGAGGGTGGTGGCTACACCTTC.

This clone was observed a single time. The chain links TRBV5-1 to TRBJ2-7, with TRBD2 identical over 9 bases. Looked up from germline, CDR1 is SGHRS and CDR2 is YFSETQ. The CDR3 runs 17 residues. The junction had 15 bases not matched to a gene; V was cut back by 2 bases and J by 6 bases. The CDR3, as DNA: TGCGCCAGCAGCTTAAACCCCGGGACTAGCTCAAGTTCCGAGCAGTACTTC. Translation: CASSLNPGTSSSSEQYF.

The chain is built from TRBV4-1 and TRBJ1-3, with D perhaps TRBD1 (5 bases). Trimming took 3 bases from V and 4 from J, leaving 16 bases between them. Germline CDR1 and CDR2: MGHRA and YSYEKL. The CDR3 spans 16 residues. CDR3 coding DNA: TGCGCCAGCAGCCATCCCAGCGGGGGGTACGGAAACACCATATATTTT. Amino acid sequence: CASSHPSGGYGNTIYF.

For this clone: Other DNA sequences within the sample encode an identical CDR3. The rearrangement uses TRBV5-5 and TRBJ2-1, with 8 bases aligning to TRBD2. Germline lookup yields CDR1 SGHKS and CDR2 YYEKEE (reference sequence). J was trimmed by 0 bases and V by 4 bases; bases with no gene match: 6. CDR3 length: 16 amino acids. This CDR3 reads CASSITGTSSYNEQFF. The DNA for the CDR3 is TGTGCCAGCAGCATCACCGGGACTAGCTCCTACAATGAGCAGTTCTTC.

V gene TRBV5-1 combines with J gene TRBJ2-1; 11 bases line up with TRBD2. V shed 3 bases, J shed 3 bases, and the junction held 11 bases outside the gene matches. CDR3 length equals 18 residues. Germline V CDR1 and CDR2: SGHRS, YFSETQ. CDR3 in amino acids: CASSSGLAEKLLYNEQFF. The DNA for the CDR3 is TGCGCCAGCAGCTCGGGACTAGCGGAGAAACTCCTCTACAATGAGCAGTTCTTC.

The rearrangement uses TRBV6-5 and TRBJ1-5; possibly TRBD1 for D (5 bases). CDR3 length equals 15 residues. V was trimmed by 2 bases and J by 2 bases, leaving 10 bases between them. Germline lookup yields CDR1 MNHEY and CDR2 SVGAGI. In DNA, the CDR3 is TGTGCCAGCAGTTACGGGGGAGGTGGCAATCAGCCCCAGCATTTT. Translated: CASSYGGGGNQPQHF.

Here the CDR3 reads CASSLGGEDGYTF. CDR3 bases: TGTGCCAGCAGCTTAGGGGGGGAGGATGGCTACACCTTC. The rearrangement uses TRBV7-3 and TRBJ1-2, with a weak D call TRBD1 (5 bases). Trimming shortened V by 2 bases and J by 6 bases, and 10 bases separated the two germline ends. The CDR3 length is 13 residues. In germline, CDR1 is SGHTA, CDR2 FQGTGA. The full variable domain, rest sourced from reference TRBV7-3 and TRBJ1-2, is GAGVSQTPSNKVTEKGKYVELRCDPISGHTALYWYRQSLGQGPEFLIYFQGTGAADDSGLPNDRFFAVRPEGSVSTLKIQRTERGDSAVYLCASSLGGEDGYTFGSGTRLTVV.

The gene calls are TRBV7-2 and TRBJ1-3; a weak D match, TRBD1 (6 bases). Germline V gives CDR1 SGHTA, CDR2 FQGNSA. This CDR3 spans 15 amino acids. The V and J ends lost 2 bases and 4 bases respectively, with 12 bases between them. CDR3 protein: CASSLLLQGGNTIYF. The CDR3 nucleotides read TGTGCCAGCAGCTTATTACTACAGGGAGGAAACACCATATATTTT.

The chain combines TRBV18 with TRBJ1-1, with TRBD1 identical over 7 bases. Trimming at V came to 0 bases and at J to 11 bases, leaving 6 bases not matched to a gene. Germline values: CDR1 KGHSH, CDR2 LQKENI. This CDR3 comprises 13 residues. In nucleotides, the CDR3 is TGTGCCAGCTCACCACCGGTACAGGGGTCGGCTTTCTTT. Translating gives CASSPPVQGSAFF. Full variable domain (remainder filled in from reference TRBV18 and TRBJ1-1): NAGVMQNPRHLVRRRGQEARLRCSPMKGHSHVYWYRQLPEEGLKFMVYLQKENIIDESGMPKERFSAEFPKEGPSILRIQQVVRGDSAAYFCASSPPVQGSAFFGQGTRLTVV.

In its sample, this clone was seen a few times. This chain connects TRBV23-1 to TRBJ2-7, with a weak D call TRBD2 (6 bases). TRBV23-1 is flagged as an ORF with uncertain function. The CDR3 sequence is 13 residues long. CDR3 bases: TGCGGAGATCAGGGCGGGGTGTATGGCGAGCAGTACTTC. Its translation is CGDQGGVYGEQYF.

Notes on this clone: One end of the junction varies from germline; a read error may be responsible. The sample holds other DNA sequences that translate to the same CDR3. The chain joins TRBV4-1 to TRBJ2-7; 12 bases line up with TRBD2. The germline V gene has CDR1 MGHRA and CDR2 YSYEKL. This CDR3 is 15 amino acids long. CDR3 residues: CASSQGLAGLYEQYF. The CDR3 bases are TGCGCCAGCAGTCAAGGACTAGCGGGACTCTACGAGCAGTACTTC.

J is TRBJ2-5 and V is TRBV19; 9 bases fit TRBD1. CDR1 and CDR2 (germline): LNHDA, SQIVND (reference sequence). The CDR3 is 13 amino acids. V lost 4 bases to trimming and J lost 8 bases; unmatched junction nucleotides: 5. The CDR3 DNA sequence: TGTGCCAGTAGTAAACGGGACAGGGCAACCCAGTACTTC. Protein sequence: CASSKRDRATQYF.

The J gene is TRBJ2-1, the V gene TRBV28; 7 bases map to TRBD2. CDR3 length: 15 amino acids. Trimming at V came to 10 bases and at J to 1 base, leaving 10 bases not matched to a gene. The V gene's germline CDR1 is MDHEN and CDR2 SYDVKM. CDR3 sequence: CATKEAGRSYNEQFF. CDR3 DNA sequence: TGTGCCACCAAAGAAGCGGGAAGGTCCTACAATGAGCAGTTCTTC. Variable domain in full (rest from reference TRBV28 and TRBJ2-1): DVKVTQSSRYLVKRTGEKVFLECVQDMDHENMFWYRQDPGLGLRLIYFSYDVKMKEKGDIPEGYSVSREKKERFSLILESASTNQTSMYLCATKEAGRSYNEQFFGPGTRLTVL.